This passage covers 14 T cell receptor beta chains from one sample sequenced in a study of immune cell composition in non-small cell lung cancer. Normal lung sampling was at least 3 cm from the tumour, as distant as possible. Produced via immunoSEQ multiplex PCR; TCRdb's table is partial and in-frame only. The table lists 8,900 or so clones, roughly two thirds of them singletons. Sequenced material: non-adjacent lung tissue. The receptors stem from a human donor with non-small cell lung cancer.

The V and J genes are TRBV7-2 and TRBJ2-3, with D maybe TRBD1 (7 bases). The V end lost 2 bases, the J end lost 8 bases, and 20 bases lay between the germline ends. The CDR3 is 16 amino acids. Germline CDR1 and CDR2: SGHTA and FQGNSA. CDR3 amino acids: CASSLQGPGQGGTQYF. The DNA of the CDR3 is TGTGCCAGCAGCTTACAGGGACCGGGCCAGGGGGGTACGCAGTATTTT.

A word on this clone: Its ends do not fully match the called genes, so a read error is possible. V is TRBV7-7 and J is TRBJ1-3, with 10 nucleotides matching TRBD1. This CDR3 comprises 16 residues. Per germline, CDR1 SSHAT and CDR2 FNYEAQ (reference sequence). The CDR3 coding sequence is TGTGCTAGCAGCCCAGGACAGGGGGGTTCCGGAAACACCATATATTTT. It is translated as CASSPGQGGSGNTIYF.

The V call is TRBV5-1, the J call TRBJ2-1; 12 bases line up with TRBD2. Germline loops: CDR1 SGHRS, CDR2 YFSETQ. This CDR3 contains 15 residues. Losses at the gene ends were 5 bases for V and 10 bases for J; bases not matched to a gene: 10. The CDR3 is CASRLGTSGLGEQFF. In DNA form, the CDR3 reads TGCGCCAGCAGACTCGGGACTAGCGGGTTGGGGGAGCAGTTCTTC.

The rearrangement joins TRBV5-4 to TRBJ1-6, with a tentative D call TRBD1 (5 bases). The CDR3 sequence is 14 residues long. Trimming shortened V by 0 bases and J by 9 bases, and 10 bases separated the two germline ends. CDR1 is SGHNT and CDR2 is YYREEE in the germline V gene (reference sequence). The CDR3 reads CASSLAGPGSPLHF. In DNA form, the CDR3 reads TGTGCCAGCAGCTTGGCAGGGCCTGGTTCACCCCTCCACTTT. The whole variable domain, filled in from reference TRBV5-4 and TRBJ1-6, reads ETGVTQSPTHLIKTRGQQVTLRCSSQSGHNTVSWYQQALGQGPQFIFQYYREEENGRGNFPPRFSGLQFPNYSSELNVNALELDDSALYLCASSLAGPGSPLHFGNGTRLTVT.

The chain joins TRBV5-1 to TRBJ2-1, with TRBD2 identical over 7 bases. The junction had 5 bases not matched to a gene; V was cut back by 4 bases and J by 1 base. The CDR3 totals 15 residues. The germline V gene encodes CDR1 SGHRS and CDR2 YFSETQ. DNA of the CDR3: TGCGCCAGCAGCATACTAGCGAAGTCCTACAATGAGCAGTTCTTC. Translating it yields CASSILAKSYNEQFF.

The V and J genes are TRBV19 and TRBJ2-7; D gene ambiguous. V was cut by 3 bases and J by 5 bases, with 11 bases left in between. This CDR3 comprises 13 residues. Germline V CDR1 and CDR2: LNHDA, SQIVND (reference sequence). CDR3 residues: CASSIIGSDEQYF. In DNA, the CDR3 is TGTGCCAGTAGTATTATCGGGTCAGACGAGCAGTACTTC.

This clone occurred once. The gene calls are TRBV12-5 and TRBJ2-7; D is perhaps TRBD1 (5 bases). Germline CDR1 and CDR2: LGHNT and FRNRAP. The CDR3 length is 12 residues. Trimming took off 1 base at V and 9 bases at J, with 10 bases between the two ends. The CDR3 loop is CASGLGAGRQYF. The CDR3 DNA is TGTGCTAGTGGTTTGGGGGCAGGGCGGCAGTACTTC.

The chain uses TRBV19 and TRBJ1-1, with 8 bases identical to TRBD1. The CDR3 has 15 amino acids. Germline V gives CDR1 LNHDA, CDR2 SQIVND (reference sequence). V was clipped by 8 bases and J by 6 bases; unmatched bases: 14. CDR3 in amino acids: CASLDRGRGFAEAFF. In DNA, the CDR3 is TGTGCCAGTCTTGACAGGGGAAGGGGGTTCGCTGAAGCTTTCTTT. Using reference TRBV19 and TRBJ1-1 for the parts outside the CDR3, the full variable domain is DGGITQSPKYLFRKEGQNVTLSCEQNLNHDAMYWYRQDPGQGLRLIYYSQIVNDFQKGDIAEGYSVSREKKESFPLTVTSAQKNPTAFYLCASLDRGRGFAEAFFGQGTRLTVV.

J is TRBJ1-2 and V is TRBV10-2, with 7 bases matching TRBD1. The V segment lost 10 bases and the J segment 6 bases; nucleotides outside the gene matches: 11. Germline V gene sequence: CDR1 WSHSY, CDR2 SAAADI. The CDR3 runs 13 residues. The DNA of the CDR3 is TGCGCCACCACGACAGGGCCCTTTAATGGCTACACCTTC. It yields the protein CATTTGPFNGYTF.

The chain employs TRBV14 and TRBJ1-2; maybe TRBD1 (6 bases). V dropped 1 base and J dropped 4 bases, with 13 bases sitting between them. The CDR3 runs 15 residues. Germline V gene sequence: CDR1 SGHDN, CDR2 FVKESK. CDR3 DNA: TGTGCCAGCAGCCAAGTAGGGACACGAGTCTATGGCTACACCTTC. Protein: CASSQVGTRVYGYTF.

This clone was counted only a few times. The rearrangement uses TRBV4-1 and TRBJ1-2; 9 bases agree with TRBD1. V shed 4 bases and J 8 bases; nucleotides not matched to a gene: 11. CDR3 length: 15 residues. Germline CDR1 and CDR2: MGHRA and YSYEKL. The CDR3 reads CASSPNAGQGQGYTF. As DNA, the CDR3 is TGCGCCAGCAGCCCGAATGCGGGACAGGGACAAGGCTACACCTTC.

The rearrangement links TRBV19 to TRBJ1-6; 9 nucleotides agree with TRBD1. Germline CDR1 is LNHDA and CDR2 is SQIVND (reference sequence). The CDR3 spans 16 residues. V was clipped by 7 bases and J by 10 bases; unmatched bases: 14. This CDR3 is CASTETGQGAESPLHF. DNA of the CDR3: TGTGCCAGTACCGAAACGGGACAGGGAGCGGAGTCACCCCTCCACTTT.

The rearrangement uses TRBV14 and TRBJ1-2, with D unclear. V lost 4 bases and J lost 4, with 16 bases in between. CDR1 and CDR2 from the germline V gene are SGHDN and FVKESK. The CDR3 is 15 residues long. The CDR3 loop reads CASSPLRTTGYGYTF. The CDR3 region has the DNA TGTGCCAGCAGCCCCCTAAGAACCACTGGCTATGGCTACACCTTC. The variable domain in full, with the rest retrieved from reference TRBV14 and TRBJ1-2, is EAGVTQFPSHSVIEKGQTVTLRCDPISGHDNLYWYRRVMGKEIKFLLHFVKESKQDESGMPNNRFLAERTGGTYSTLKVQPAELEDSGVYFCASSPLRTTGYGYTFGSGTRLTVV.

This clone was seen just once. The chain joins TRBV28 to TRBJ2-7; D gene uncertain. Germline CDR1 and CDR2: MDHEN and SYDVKM. V was clipped by 3 bases and J by 3 bases, with 6 bases between them. This CDR3 has 12 amino acids. CDR3 DNA sequence: TGTGCCAGCAGTTTCCAAAACTACGAGCAGTACTTC. Its protein is CASSFQNYEQYF.